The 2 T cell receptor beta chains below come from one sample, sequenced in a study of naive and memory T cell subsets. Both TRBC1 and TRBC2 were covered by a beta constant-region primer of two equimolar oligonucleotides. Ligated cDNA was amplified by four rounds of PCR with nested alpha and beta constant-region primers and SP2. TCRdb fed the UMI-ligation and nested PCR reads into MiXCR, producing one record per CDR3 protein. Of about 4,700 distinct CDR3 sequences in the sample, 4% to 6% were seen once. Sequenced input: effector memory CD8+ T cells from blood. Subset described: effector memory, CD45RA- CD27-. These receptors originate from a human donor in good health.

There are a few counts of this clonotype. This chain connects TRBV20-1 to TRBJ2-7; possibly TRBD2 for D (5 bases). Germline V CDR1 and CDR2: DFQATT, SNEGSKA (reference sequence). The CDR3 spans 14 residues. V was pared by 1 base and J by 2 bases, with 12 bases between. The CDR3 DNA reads TGCAGTGCTAGAGGGGCGGAGGTTCCCTACGAGCAGTACTTC. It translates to CSARGAEVPYEQYF.

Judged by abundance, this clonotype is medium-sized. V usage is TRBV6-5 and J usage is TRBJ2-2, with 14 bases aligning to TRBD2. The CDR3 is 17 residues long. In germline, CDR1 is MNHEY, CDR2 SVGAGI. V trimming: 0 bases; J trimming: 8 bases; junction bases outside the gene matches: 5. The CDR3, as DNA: TGTGCCAGCAGTTACTCGACTAGCGGGAGGGCCTTTGGGGAGCTGTTTTTT. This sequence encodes CASSYSTSGRAFGELFF.